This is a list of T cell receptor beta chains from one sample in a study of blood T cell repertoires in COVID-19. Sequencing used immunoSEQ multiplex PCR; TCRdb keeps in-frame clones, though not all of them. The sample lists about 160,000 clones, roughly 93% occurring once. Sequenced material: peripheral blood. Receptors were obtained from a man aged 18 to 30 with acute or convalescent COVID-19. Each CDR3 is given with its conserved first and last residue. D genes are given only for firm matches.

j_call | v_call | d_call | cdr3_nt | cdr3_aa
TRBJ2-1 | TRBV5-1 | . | TGCGCCAGCAGCTTATTAGAATCCAATGAGCAGTTCTTC | CASSLLESNEQFF
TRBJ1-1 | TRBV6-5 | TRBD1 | TGTGCCAGCAGTTCCAGGGGGCGGAACACTGAAGCTTTCTTT | CASSSRGRNTEAFF
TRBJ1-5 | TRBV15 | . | TGTGCCACCAGCAGAGATCGCTTAGTTTATCAGCCCCAGCATTTT | CATSRDRLVYQPQHF
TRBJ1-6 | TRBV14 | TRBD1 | TGTGCCAGCAGCCATGGACAGGGGTTCAATTCACCCCTCCACTTT | CASSHGQGFNSPLHF
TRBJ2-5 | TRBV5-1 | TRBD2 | TGCGCCAGCAGCAGCGGGGGGGCCGAAGAGACCCAGTACTTC | CASSSGGAEETQYF
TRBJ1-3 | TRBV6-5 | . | TGTGCCAGCATCCTATACGGCGGAGGAAACACCATATATTTT | CASILYGGGNTIYF
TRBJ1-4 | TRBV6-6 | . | TGTGCCAGCACCTATTCAGGGTCAACTAATGAAAAACTGTTTTTT | CASTYSGSTNEKLFF
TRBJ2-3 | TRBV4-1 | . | TGCGCCAGCAGCCAAGGGACAGTTTTCACAGATACGCAGTATTTT | CASSQGTVFTDTQYF
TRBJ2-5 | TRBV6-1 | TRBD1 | TGTGCCAGCAGTGCGAGACAGGGTCGAGGCCAAGAGACCCAGTACTTC | CASSARQGRGQETQYF
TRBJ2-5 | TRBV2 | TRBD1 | TGTGCCAGCAGTATCACCCGACAGGGACAAGAGACCCAGTACTTC | CASSITRQGQETQYF
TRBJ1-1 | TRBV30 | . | TGTGCCTGGAGTGACAGGGTCGGAGCTTTCTTT | CAWSDRVGAFF
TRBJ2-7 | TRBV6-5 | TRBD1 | TGTGCCAGCAACACGGGACAGGCCACCTACGAGCAGTACTTC | CASNTGQATYEQYF
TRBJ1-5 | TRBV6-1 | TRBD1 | TGTGCCAGCAGTGAAGCGACAGGGGATCAGCCCCAGCATTTT | CASSEATGDQPQHF
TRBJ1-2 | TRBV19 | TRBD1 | TGTGCCAGTAGTCCCCGACAGGGAGCGTGCACCTTC | CASSPRQGACTF
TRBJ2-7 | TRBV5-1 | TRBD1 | TGCGCCAGCAGCTTGGGAGCCGGGACAGGGGCCTACGAGCAGTACTTC | CASSLGAGTGAYEQYF
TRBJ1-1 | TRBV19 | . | TGTGCCAGTAGTACGAGACAGGCCCCGGGTACTGAAGCTTTCTTT | CASSTRQAPGTEAFF